Following are 18 T cell receptor beta chains from one sample sequenced in a study of a mutant IDH1 vaccine in newly diagnosed glioma. Time point noted: week 11, during vaccination. Topical imiquimod was applied with each vaccine dose, which held 300 ug of mutant IDH1 20-mer peptide. Sequencing used immunoSEQ multiplex PCR; TCRdb keeps in-frame clones, though not all of them. Found here are some 120,000 clones, about four fifths of them singletons; the top ten hold 4.5% to 5.5%. No antigens are known for them. The sample in question was PBMCs, obtained from a glioma patient whose treatment included an IDH1 peptide vaccine. All receptors come from a man aged 35 to 55 with glioma.

Of note for this clone: An end of the junction does not agree with germline; a read error may underlie this. The CDR3 reads CASSPGAREKLFF. The CDR3, as DNA: TGTGCTAGCAGCCCGGGGGCTAGGGAAAAACTGTTTTTT. This chain joins TRBV7-7 and TRBJ1-4; D perhaps matches TRBD1 (6 bases). The CDR3 has 13 amino acids. The germline CDR1 and CDR2 sequences are SSHAT and FNYEAQ (reference sequence). Looking up the rest from reference TRBV7-7 and TRBJ1-4 gives the full variable domain: GAGVSQSPRYKVTKRGQDVTLRCDPISSHATLYWYQQALGQGPEFLTYFNYEAQPDKSGLPSDRFSAERPEGSISTLTIQRTEQRDSAMYRCASSPGAREKLFFGSGTQLSVL.

The gene calls are TRBV6-6 and TRBJ2-2; no definite D call. V shed 2 bases and J shed 5 bases, with 6 bases lying between them. This CDR3 is 13 amino acids long. Germline CDR1 is MNHNY and CDR2 is SVGAGI (reference sequence). This CDR3 reads CASSYGSTGELFF. The CDR3 nucleotides read TGTGCCAGCAGTTACGGATCAACCGGGGAGCTGTTTTTT.

The CDR3: CASSPGASGGFTDTQYF. As DNA, the CDR3 is TGTGCCAGCAGCCCCGGGGCTAGCGGGGGATTCACAGATACGCAGTATTTT. This chain links TRBV5-6 with TRBJ2-3, with TRBD2 identical over 10 bases. CDR3 length: 17 residues. Germline V gene lookup returns CDR1 SGHDT and CDR2 YYEEEE. The V and J ends lost 4 bases and 2 bases, in that order; junction bases with no gene match: 10.

The chain links TRBV5-1 to TRBJ2-7; 8 bases line up with TRBD1. This CDR3 comprises 13 residues. The germline V gene encodes CDR1 SGHRS and CDR2 YFSETQ. The V and J ends lost 7 bases and 2 bases, in that order; junction bases with no gene match: 5. The CDR3 loop is CASSGQVPYEQYF. The CDR3 region has the DNA TGCGCCAGCTCGGGACAGGTTCCCTACGAGCAGTACTTC.

Only a few counts were recorded for this clone. This rearrangement joins TRBV15 to TRBJ1-1, with D perhaps TRBD1 (5 bases). Germline V gives CDR1 LNHNV, CDR2 YYDKDF (reference sequence). The length of the CDR3 is 14 residues. Trimming shortened V by 4 bases and J by 0 bases, and 9 bases separated the two germline ends. The CDR3 region is CATSNRGLNTEAFF. The CDR3, as DNA: TGTGCCACCAGCAATCGGGGGTTGAACACTGAAGCTTTCTTT.

The chain couples TRBV6-6 to TRBJ2-6; the D is unclear. The CDR3 consists of 14 residues. Germline V gives CDR1 MNHNY, CDR2 SVGAGI (reference sequence). The ends were cut back, 4 bases at V and 4 bases at J, with 8 bases in the middle. DNA of the CDR3: TGTGCCAGCAGTTTGGTAGGGGGGGCCAACGTCCTGACTTTC. Amino acid sequence: CASSLVGGANVLTF.

Only a few counts were recorded for this clone. The rearrangement uses TRBV6-5 and TRBJ1-1; 8 bases align to TRBD1. The CDR3 contains 13 residues. V dropped 8 bases and J dropped 3; count of bases not matched to a gene: 5. Per germline, CDR1 MNHEY and CDR2 SVGAGI. For the CDR3, the DNA is TGTGCCAGCGGCAGGGGGCCTGACACTGAAGCTTTCTTT. Amino acid sequence: CASGRGPDTEAFF.

The chain couples TRBV7-3 to TRBJ2-2, with D tentatively TRBD1 (5 bases). Germline lookup yields CDR1 SGHTA and CDR2 FQGTGA. The CDR3 runs 15 residues. Trimming took 2 bases from V and 5 from J, leaving 12 bases between them. The CDR3 loop is CASSLRRVGTGELFF. The DNA of the CDR3 is TGTGCCAGCAGCTTACGCAGGGTGGGGACCGGGGAGCTGTTTTTT.

The rearrangement joins TRBV14 to TRBJ2-4; D remains ambiguous. Germline V gene sequence: CDR1 SGHDN, CDR2 FVKESK. V lost 1 base and J 11 bases, leaving 9 bases between the germline ends. CDR3 length equals 12 residues. The CDR3 loop is CASSQVEKVQYF. The CDR3 DNA sequence: TGTGCCAGCAGCCAAGTGGAAAAAGTTCAGTACTTC.

This clone was recorded once. The chain links TRBV11-1 to TRBJ2-7, with a possible D match to TRBD1 (6 bases). The CDR3 consists of 15 residues. V lost 0 bases and J 0 bases, leaving 9 bases between the germline ends. Germline values: CDR1 SGHAT, CDR2 FQDESV (reference sequence). DNA of the CDR3: TGTGCCAGCAGCTTAGCCCTGGACAGCTCCTACGAGCAGTACTTC. Translation: CASSLALDSSYEQYF.

The J gene is TRBJ2-5, the V gene TRBV10-2, with D possibly being TRBD2 (7 bases). This CDR3 comprises 14 residues. V lost 5 bases, J lost 5 bases, and 15 bases lay in between. CDR1 and CDR2 (germline): WSHSY, SAAADI. The CDR3 loop is CASSWEGGPETQYF. Written as DNA, the CDR3 is TGCGCCAGCAGTTGGGAGGGGGGGCCGGAGACCCAGTACTTC.

J is TRBJ2-7 and V is TRBV11-3, with 15 bases fitting TRBD2. Germline lookup yields CDR1 SGHNT and CDR2 YENEEA. The CDR3 runs 18 residues. The V gene end was trimmed by 5 bases and the J gene end by 2 bases; junction bases not matched to a gene: 10. The CDR3 DNA is TGTGCCAGCAGCAATGGACTAGCGGGGGGGCCCGTAGCCTACGAGCAGTACTTC. It yields the protein CASSNGLAGGPVAYEQYF. Variable domain in full (rest from reference TRBV11-3 and TRBJ2-7): EAGVVQSPRYKIIEKKQPVAFWCNPISGHNTLYWYLQNLGQGPELLIRYENEEAVDDSQLPKDRFSAERLKGVDSTLKIQPAELGDSAVYLCASSNGLAGGPVAYEQYFGPGTRLTVT.

This clone was found a few times. The chain couples TRBV6-6 to TRBJ1-2; a weak D match, TRBD1 (6 bases). Trimming shortened V by 6 bases and J by 4 bases, and 15 bases separated the two germline ends. This CDR3 region has 14 residues. Germline lookup yields CDR1 MNHNY and CDR2 SVGAGI (reference sequence). CDR3 in amino acids: CASSTGEGGYGYTF. CDR3 DNA: TGTGCCAGCAGCACCGGAGAAGGGGGCTATGGCTACACCTTC.

J is TRBJ1-2 and V is TRBV2; TRBD1 might be the D (5 bases). CDR1 is SNHLY and CDR2 is FYNNEI in the germline V gene. V gave up 2 bases and J gave up 3 bases, with 13 bases separating them. This CDR3 comprises 15 residues. The CDR3 region has the DNA TGTGCCAGCAGTGAATCGGGGGAGGAGTACTATGGCTACACCTTC. The encoded protein is CASSESGEEYYGYTF.

The chain employs TRBV6-5 and TRBJ2-4; D is unresolved. The germline gives CDR1 MNHEY, CDR2 SVGAGI. V shed 5 bases and J shed 1 base, with 12 bases lying between them. The CDR3 is made up of 15 amino acids. CDR3 sequence reads: CASSPRASAKNIQYF. The CDR3 bases are TGTGCCAGCAGTCCCCGTGCATCCGCCAAAAACATTCAGTACTTC.

This clone was observed once. The V and J genes are TRBV30 and TRBJ2-3, with a possible D match to TRBD1 (6 bases). V gave up 0 bases and J gave up 6 bases, with 7 bases separating them. This CDR3 has 12 amino acids. In germline, CDR1 is GTSNPN, CDR2 SVGIG (reference sequence). The CDR3 nucleotides are TGTGCCTGGAGTGTAAGGGGGGATACGCAGTATTTT. Protein: CAWSVRGDTQYF.

This clone was seen just once. This sequence joins TRBV4-1 and TRBJ2-5, with 9 bases lining up with TRBD2. J lost 2 bases, V lost 6 bases, and 7 bases had no gene match. The CDR3 covers 15 residues. Looked up from germline, CDR1 is MGHRA and CDR2 is YSYEKL. Here the CDR3 DNA reads TGCGCCAGCAGTCCGACTAGCGGAGCTCAAGAGACCCAGTACTTC. This encodes CASSPTSGAQETQYF.

The rearrangement uses TRBV7-2 and TRBJ2-7, with 8 nucleotides matching TRBD1. Germline assignment: CDR1 SGHTA and CDR2 FQGNSA. CDR3 length equals 14 residues. V was pared by 5 bases and J by 2 bases, with 5 bases of the junction left unmatched. CDR3 DNA sequence: TGTGCCAGCAGCCTCGGGACAGGCCCCTACGAGCAGTACTTC. It specifies CASSLGTGPYEQYF.